A selection of T cell receptor beta chains follows, all from one sample in a study of blood T cell repertoires in COVID-19. Measured with immunoSEQ multiplex PCR; TCRdb has only the in-frame clones, and not every one. Of some 200,000 clones listed, almost 90% are singletons. The specimen was peripheral blood. Every receptor here comes from a man younger than 30 with active or convalescent COVID-19. CDR3s include the opening cysteine and the closing phenylalanine or tryptophan. The D gene is left open where the match is weak. Some rows mark clone size as missing; the rest say once, few, many or name a class of expanded clone.

V: TRBV7-9
D: -
size: -
J: TRBJ1-1
CDR3: CASSGDTDGNTEAFF
DNA: TGTGCCAGCAGCGGGGACACCGATGGGAACACTGAAGCTTTCTTT

V: TRBV7-8
D: TRBD2
size: -
J: TRBJ2-1
CDR3: CASRNWGGNEQFF
DNA: TGTGCCAGTCGAAATTGGGGGGGAAATGAGCAGTTCTTC

V: TRBV5-4
D: -
size: -
J: TRBJ2-7
CDR3: CASSDLEYEQYF
DNA: TGTGCCAGCAGCGACTTGGAATACGAGCAGTACTTC

V: TRBV2
D: TRBD1
size: few
J: TRBJ1-6
CDR3: CASEFQGVNNSPLHF
DNA: TGTGCCAGCGAATTCCAGGGGGTTAATAATTCACCCCTCCACTTT

V: TRBV15
D: TRBD2
size: -
J: TRBJ2-4
CDR3: CATSSYEREGAKNIQYF
DNA: TGTGCCACCAGCAGTTACGAGCGGGAGGGGGCCAAAAACATTCAGTACTTC

V: TRBV12-3/TRBV12-4
D: TRBD1
size: -
J: TRBJ1-2
CDR3: CASSSGQNYGYTF
DNA: TGTGCCAGCAGCTCGGGACAGAACTATGGCTACACCTTC

V: TRBV3-1/TRBV3-2
D: TRBD2
size: -
J: TRBJ2-1
CDR3: CASREGLARSEQFF
DNA: TGTGCCAGCAGAGAGGGACTAGCGCGAAGTGAGCAGTTCTTC

V: TRBV18
D: -
size: -
J: TRBJ1-1
CDR3: CASSPRTGRSIAEAFF
DNA: TGTGCCAGCTCACCACGTACAGGGCGGAGTATTGCTGAAGCTTTCTTT

V: TRBV7-9
D: -
size: -
J: TRBJ1-2
CDR3: CASSFAGAQGYTF
DNA: TGTGCCAGCAGCTTCGCGGGGGCGCAGGGCTACACCTTC

V: TRBV7-2
D: TRBD1
size: -
J: TRBJ2-2
CDR3: CASSLPWDRVKGGELFF
DNA: TGTGCCAGCAGCTTACCGTGGGACAGGGTGAAAGGTGGGGAGCTGTTTTTT

V: TRBV3-1/TRBV3-2
D: -
size: -
J: TRBJ2-7
CDR3: CASSQETGEQYF
DNA: TGTGCCAGCAGCCAAGAAACCGGCGAGCAGTACTTC

V: TRBV28
D: TRBD1
size: -
J: TRBJ1-5
CDR3: CASSQDRSILQSNQPQHF
DNA: TGTGCCAGCAGCCAGGACAGGTCAATCCTACAGAGCAATCAGCCCCAGCATTTT